Here is one T cell receptor (beta chain) with its context. The sample is drawn from a study of early T cells in non-severe SARS-CoV-2 infection. Attachment of unique molecular identifiers was made to individual cDNA molecules. TCRdb reprocessed the 5' RACE reads with MiXCR, giving one entry per CDR3 protein. This sample has 120,000 or so distinct CDR3 sequences, with around an eighth found just once. The V and J ends lost 2 bases and 7 bases, in that order; junction bases with no gene match: 7. Germline CDR1 reads MGHRA; CDR2 reads YSYEKL. The CDR3 has 15 amino acids. The clonotype originates from an adult who was a healthcare worker with PCR-confirmed SARS-CoV-2 infection or an uninfected control (not recorded which). Here the sequenced sample was whole blood, taken at baseline. The chain carries TRBV4-1 and TRBJ1-3; 8 bases map to TRBD1. The chain's CDR3 is CASSQSAGTGNTIYF. CDR3 DNA sequence: TGCGCCAGCAGCCAATCGGCAGGGACAGGCAACACCATATATTTT.